The 15 T cell receptor beta chains presented below share a single source sample, sequenced in a study of blood T cells in healthy people across ages. A second PCR of roughly 6 to 12 cycles used a sample-barcoded 5' primer and a J-beta primer mix. TCRdb recomputed calls from the 5' RACE reads with MiXCR, one row per CDR3 protein. The table lists about 930,000 distinct CDR3 sequences, about 27% of them singletons. These records were also assigned to another study, of T cells of mothers and their children.

The sequenced sample consisted of blood. The origin of the receptors is a woman between 40 and 55 years old in good health.

This clonotype was picked up many times. CDR3 in DNA: TGTGCCAGCAGCTCGGACATACGCGGATTTGAGCAGTTCTTC. Its translation is CASSSDIRGFEQFF. The V gene is TRBV5-4, the J gene TRBJ2-1; D perhaps matches TRBD1 (5 bases). V was pared by 3 bases and J by 9 bases, with 16 bases between. Germline CDR1 and CDR2: SGHNT and YYREEE (reference sequence). The CDR3 is 14 residues long.

In regard to this clonotype: Sequence at one end of the junction differs from germline and may be a read error. This rearrangement joins TRBV3-1 to TRBJ1-2; TRBD1 might be the D (5 bases). The CDR3 is 14 amino acids. Germline-derived CDR1 and CDR2 are LGHDT and YNNKEL (reference sequence). CDR3 DNA sequence: TGTGCCTGCAGCCAAGGGCAGGGCAGCTATGGCTACACCTTC. It encodes CACSQGQGSYGYTF.

The chain recombines TRBV4-1 with TRBJ2-6; D possibly corresponds to TRBD1 (5 bases). The ends were cut back, 3 bases at V and 0 bases at J, with 12 bases in the middle. This CDR3 has 17 residues. Germline values: CDR1 MGHRA, CDR2 YSYEKL. CDR3 DNA sequence: TGCGCCAGCAGCCATCCGCCAGGGAACTCTGGGGCCAACGTCCTGACTTTC. It is translated as CASSHPPGNSGANVLTF.

There are many counts of this clonotype. The chain is built from TRBV15 and TRBJ2-6; D is perhaps TRBD2 (5 bases). The CDR3 covers 13 residues. The germline V and J ends were trimmed by 8 bases and 0 bases, with 5 bases remaining between them. CDR1 is LNHNV and CDR2 is YYDKDF in the germline V gene (reference sequence). CDR3 DNA: TGTGCCACCGGGAGCTCTGGGGCCAACGTCCTGACTTTC. Encoded protein: CATGSSGANVLTF. The complete variable domain, with remaining parts taken from reference TRBV15 and TRBJ2-6, reads DAMVIQNPRYQVTQFGKPVTLSCSQTLNHNVMYWYQQKSSQAPKLLFHYYDKDFNNEADTPDNFQSRRPNTSFCFLDIRSPGLGDTAMYLCATGSSGANVLTFGAGSRLTVL.

The V and J genes are TRBV9 and TRBJ1-6, with D possibly matching TRBD1 (6 bases). CDR3 length: 15 residues. The germline CDR1 and CDR2 sequences are SGDLS and YYNGEE. V was cut by 0 bases and J by 7 bases, with 11 bases left in between. The CDR3 protein is CASSVEGGRNSPLHF. The CDR3 DNA follows: TGTGCCAGCAGCGTAGAGGGGGGGCGGAATTCACCCCTCCACTTT.

This clonotype came up a few times. The chain is built from TRBV27 and TRBJ1-1; D uncertain. Trimming shortened V by 7 bases and J by 6 bases, and 15 bases separated the two germline ends. CDR3 size: 13 residues. Germline values: CDR1 MNHEY, CDR2 SMNVEV (reference sequence). The CDR3 region has the DNA TGTGCCAGCAAACTAAGGGATTCCGCTGAAGCTTTCTTT. This codes for CASKLRDSAEAFF.

The chain recombines TRBV4-1 with TRBJ1-5; D might be TRBD1 (5 bases). The CDR3 contains 15 residues. Germline V gene sequence: CDR1 MGHRA, CDR2 YSYEKL. Trimming stripped 4 bases from V and 5 bases from J, with 15 bases between. CDR3 bases: TGCGCCAGCAGCCTCTTCGCGGGGCTAGATCAGCCCCAGCATTTT. Translation: CASSLFAGLDQPQHF.

For this clonotype: A read error may be the cause here, since a much bigger clone is one base away. The chain couples TRBV15 to TRBJ2-5; D unclear. The better agreement between TRBJ2-7 and the DNA end casts doubt on the J call. CDR1 and CDR2 from the germline V gene are LNHNV and YYDKDF (reference sequence). The CDR3 covers 13 residues. This CDR3 reads CATSRDLLNEQYF. Written as DNA, the CDR3 is TGTGCCACCAGCAGAGATCTGCTTAACGAGCAGTACTTC.

In this sample, this clonotype turned up a few times. The V and J genes are TRBV12-3 or TRBV12-4 and TRBJ2-7; possible D gene TRBD1, 6 bases. V was shortened by 8 bases and J by 0 bases, with 20 bases between the two germline ends. The CDR3 is 16 residues long. The CDR3 DNA is TGTGCCAGCGGTCCGATCAGGGGCCAGGGCTCCTACGAGCAGTACTTC. This sequence encodes CASGPIRGQGSYEQYF.

Turning to this clonotype: One end of the junction does not line up with germline, which may come from a read error. The genes are TRBV3-1 and TRBJ2-1, with D tentatively TRBD2 (5 bases). This CDR3 region has 13 residues. Germline CDR1 and CDR2: LGHDT and YNNKEL (reference sequence). The CDR3 DNA reads as TGTGCCTGCAGCCGAGGGCCGAGGGCAGGGCAGTTCTTC. It codes for CACSRGPRAGQFF.

The chain couples TRBV15 to TRBJ2-4, with no clear D. This CDR3 spans 13 amino acids. V was shortened by 6 bases and J by 6 bases, with 12 bases between the two germline ends. Germline CDR1 reads LNHNV; CDR2 reads YYDKDF (reference sequence). The CDR3, as DNA: TGTGCCACCAGGTCTCAGCTAGGAAACATTCAGTACTTC. The encoded protein is CATRSQLGNIQYF.

CDR3 region: CASGPGTDNEQFF. CDR3 coding DNA: TGTGCTAGTGGGCCCGGGACAGACAATGAGCAGTTCTTC. The chain is built from TRBV12-5 and TRBJ2-1; 7 bases are a match to TRBD1. This CDR3 comprises 13 residues. V shed 6 bases, J shed 5 bases, and the junction held 4 bases outside the gene matches. In germline, CDR1 is LGHNT, CDR2 FRNRAP.

This chain uses TRBV10-2 with TRBJ2-1; D gene unclear. CDR1 is WSHSY and CDR2 is SAAADI in the germline V gene. Trimming shortened V by 2 bases and J by 0 bases, and 2 bases separated the two germline ends. The CDR3 loop spans 13 amino acids. CDR3 nucleotide sequence: TGCGCCAGCAGTGAGAACTCCTACAATGAGCAGTTCTTC. Its protein is CASSENSYNEQFF.

This clonotype was counted a few times. CDR3: CASSLATGSTDTQYF. In DNA form, the CDR3 reads TGTGCCAGCAGCTTAGCGACAGGGAGCACAGATACGCAGTATTTT. V and J are TRBV7-3 and TRBJ2-3; 7 nucleotides match TRBD1. CDR1 SGHTA and CDR2 FQGTGA come from the germline V gene. This CDR3 spans 15 amino acids. V lost 2 bases and J lost 0; bases outside the gene matches: 2.

A few counts support this clonotype. This may be a read error: a much more frequent sequence differs by one nucleotide. V gene TRBV9 combines with J gene TRBJ2-2, with D perhaps TRBD2 (6 bases). The CDR3 runs 17 residues. Germline V lookup: CDR1 SGDLS, CDR2 YYNGEE. CDR3 in amino acids: CASSVGSGVWYTGERFF. DNA of the CDR3: TGTGCCAGCAGCGTAGGGTCGGGGGTTTGGTACACCGGGGAGCGGTTTTTT. Filled out from reference TRBV9 and TRBJ2-2, the complete variable domain reads DSGVTQTPKHLITATGQRVTLRCSPRSGDLSVYWYQQSLDQGLQFLIQYYNGEERAKGNILERFSAQQFPDLHSELNLSSLELGDSALYFCASSVGSGVWYTGERFFGEGSRLTVL.